The 23 T cell receptor beta chains below come from one sample, sequenced in a study of monozygotic twins with inflammatory bowel disease. No DNA is given; TCRdb re-called the 5' RACE reads and lists each CDR3 protein once. The sample's table shows approximately 400,000 distinct CDR3 sequences. The sample consisted of blood. These receptors were collected from a human donor with ulcerative colitis or Crohn's disease, or a healthy co-twin of an affected twin (not recorded which).

The chain combines TRBV4-2 with TRBJ1-3. Germline CDR1 is LGHNA and CDR2 is YNFKEQ. CDR3 size: 15 residues. CDR3 amino acids: CASSQDPDNGNTIYF.

The V call is TRBV3-1, the J call TRBJ2-1; TCRdb selects TRBD1, and the lack of DNA leaves this call unchecked. CDR3 length equals 12 residues. CDR1 LGHDT and CDR2 YNNKEL come from the germline V gene (reference sequence). The CDR3 is CASSRTNNEQFF.

V gene TRBV28 combines with J gene TRBJ2-5; TCRdb names TRBD1, which stays unverified in the absence of DNA. The CDR3 runs to 15 residues. In germline, CDR1 is MDHEN, CDR2 SYDVKM. This chain's CDR3 is CASSFEGGPLETQYF.

The rearrangement links TRBV7-3 to TRBJ2-2. This CDR3 comprises 17 residues. Per the germline V gene, CDR1 is SGHTA and CDR2 is FQGTGA. The CDR3 reads CASSSVVGGGDTGELFF.

The V gene is TRBV19, the J gene TRBJ2-7; the D call of TRBD1 rests on TCRdb alone, since no DNA is present to check it. Per the germline V gene, CDR1 is LNHDA and CDR2 is SQIVND (reference sequence). This CDR3 is built from 14 residues. CDR3 sequence reads: CASRPGSRSYEQYF.

This chain joins TRBV5-6 and TRBJ1-2; TCRdb reports TRBD1, a call that lacks DNA to check it against. Germline lookup yields CDR1 SGHDT and CDR2 YYEEEE. The CDR3 runs 15 residues. CDR3 residues: CASSFDRGMVYGYTF.

This rearrangement joins TRBV7-2 to TRBJ2-5; TCRdb outputs TRBD1, but without DNA this stays unchecked. The CDR3 loop spans 15 amino acids. Germline V gene data show CDR1 as SGHTA and CDR2 as FQGNSA. CDR3 sequence: CASSLGPGEEETQYF.

The chain has TRBV5-5 and TRBJ2-7. The germline gives CDR1 SGHKS, CDR2 YYEKEE (reference sequence). This CDR3 contains 14 residues. The CDR3 protein is CASSPQAVAYEQYF.

V gene TRBV4-2 combines with J gene TRBJ1-1; TCRdb designates TRBD1, a call that cannot be tested without DNA. Germline lookup yields CDR1 LGHNA and CDR2 YNFKEQ. This CDR3 region has 15 residues. The CDR3 region is CASSQPGHMNTEAFF.

The rearrangement uses TRBV4-2 and TRBJ2-3; absent DNA, TCRdb's TRBD2 call cannot be checked. Germline V lookup: CDR1 LGHNA, CDR2 YNFKEQ. CDR3 size: 18 residues. This CDR3 is CASSQGPILARGGDTQYF.

V usage is TRBV9 and J usage is TRBJ1-6. This CDR3 has 12 amino acids. Germline V CDR1 and CDR2: SGDLS, YYNGEE. Here the CDR3 reads CASSVGNSPLHF.

This chain uses TRBV5-1 with TRBJ1-1. The CDR3 consists of 15 residues. From germline, CDR1 is SGHRS and CDR2 YFSETQ. The CDR3 sequence: CASSLGAPLGTEAFF.

This CDR3 reads CASSPRTTINEKLFF. V is TRBV18 and J is TRBJ1-4. CDR1 KGHSH and CDR2 LQKENI come from the germline V gene. This CDR3 has 15 residues. Based on the CDR3 plus reference TRBV18 and TRBJ1-4, the full variable domain is NAGVMQNPRHLVRRRGQEARLRCSPMKGHSHVYWYRQLPEEGLKFMVYLQKENIIDESGMPKERFSAEFPKEGPSILRIQQVVRGDSAAYFCASSPRTTINEKLFFGSGTQLSVL.

The chain combines TRBV6-2 or TRBV6-3 with TRBJ2-2; there is no DNA to check the TCRdb D call of TRBD1. The length of the CDR3 is 14 residues. Per germline, CDR1 MNHEY and CDR2 SVGEGT. The CDR3 sequence is CASLQDRIPGELFF.

This rearrangement joins TRBV30 to TRBJ2-2. The CDR3 totals 14 residues. CDR1 GTSNPN and CDR2 SVGIG come from the germline V gene (reference sequence). The CDR3 region is CAWSHNSYTGELFF.

This rearrangement joins TRBV6-2 or TRBV6-3 to TRBJ2-1; as DNA is missing, the TRBD1 call by TCRdb cannot be tested. The CDR3 is made up of 14 amino acids. Germline CDR1 reads MNHEY; CDR2 reads SVGEGT. The CDR3 loop is CASSYQGSVYEQFF.

V is TRBV18 and J is TRBJ1-5. Germline V gives CDR1 KGHSH, CDR2 LQKENI. CDR3 length: 13 residues. CDR3 residues: CASSPYRNQPQHF.

The chain links TRBV7-2 to TRBJ2-5; TCRdb calls TRBD2, which cannot be checked without DNA. Per the germline V gene, CDR1 is SGHTA and CDR2 is FQGNSA. The CDR3 consists of 18 residues. The CDR3 here is CASSLALGWGGLQETQYF.

The chain recombines TRBV6-6 with TRBJ1-5. Germline V CDR1 and CDR2: MNHNY, SVGAGI (reference sequence). The CDR3 has 13 amino acids. The CDR3 reads CASSYLSNQPQHF.

The chain is built from TRBV7-2 and TRBJ2-4; without DNA, the TCRdb call of TRBD1 cannot be checked. CDR3 size: 14 residues. The V gene's germline CDR1 is SGHTA and CDR2 FQGNSA. CDR3 sequence: CASTRTGGKNIQYF.

The chain links TRBV27 to TRBJ2-1; checking the TCRdb D call of TRBD1 is not possible without DNA. The germline CDR1 and CDR2 sequences are MNHEY and SMNVEV (reference sequence). CDR3 length equals 15 residues. The CDR3 region is CASRFRGGRDNEQFF.

The genes are TRBV27 and TRBJ2-5; checking the TCRdb D call of TRBD1 is not possible without DNA. CDR1 MNHEY and CDR2 SMNVEV come from the germline V gene (reference sequence). The CDR3 totals 15 residues. The CDR3 reads CASKGRGLYQETQYF.

This chain links TRBV28 with TRBJ2-3; TCRdb selects TRBD2, and the lack of DNA leaves this call unchecked. The CDR3 loop spans 13 amino acids. The germline CDR1 and CDR2 sequences are MDHEN and SYDVKM. Here the CDR3 reads CASSPSDTDTQYF. Complete variable domain (other parts from reference TRBV28 and TRBJ2-3): DVKVTQSSRYLVKRTGEKVFLECVQDMDHENMFWYRQDPGLGLRLIYFSYDVKMKEKGDIPEGYSVSREKKERFSLILESASTNQTSMYLCASSPSDTDTQYFGPGTRLTVL.